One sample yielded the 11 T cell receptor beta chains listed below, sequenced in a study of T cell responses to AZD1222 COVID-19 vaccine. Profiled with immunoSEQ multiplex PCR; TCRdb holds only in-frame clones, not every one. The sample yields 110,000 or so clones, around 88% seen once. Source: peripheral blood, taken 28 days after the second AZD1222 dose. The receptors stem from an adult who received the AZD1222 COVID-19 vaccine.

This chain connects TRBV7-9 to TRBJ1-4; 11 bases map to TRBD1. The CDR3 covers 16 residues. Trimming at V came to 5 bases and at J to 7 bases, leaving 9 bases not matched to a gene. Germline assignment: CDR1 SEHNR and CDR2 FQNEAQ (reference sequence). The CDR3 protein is CASSPPRTGGVEKLFF. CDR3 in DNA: TGTGCCAGCAGCCCTCCCAGGACAGGGGGCGTTGAAAAACTGTTTTTT.

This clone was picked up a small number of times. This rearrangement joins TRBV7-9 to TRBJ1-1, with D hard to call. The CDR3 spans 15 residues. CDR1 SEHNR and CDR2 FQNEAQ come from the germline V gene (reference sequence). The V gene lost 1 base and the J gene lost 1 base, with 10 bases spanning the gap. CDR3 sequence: CASSLVLGTNTEAFF. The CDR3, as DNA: TGTGCCAGCAGCTTAGTGCTGGGTACGAACACTGAAGCTTTCTTT. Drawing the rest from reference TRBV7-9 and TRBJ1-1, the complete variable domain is DTGVSQNPRHKITKRGQNVTFRCDPISEHNRLYWYRQTLGQGPEFLTYFQNEAQLEKSRLLSDRFSAERPKGSFSTLEIQRTEQGDSAMYLCASSLVLGTNTEAFFGQGTRLTVV.

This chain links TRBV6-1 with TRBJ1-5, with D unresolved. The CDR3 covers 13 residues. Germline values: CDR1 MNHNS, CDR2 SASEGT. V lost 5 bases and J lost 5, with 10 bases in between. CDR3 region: CASSFEVHQPQHF. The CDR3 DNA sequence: TGTGCCAGCAGTTTTGAGGTCCATCAGCCCCAGCATTTT.

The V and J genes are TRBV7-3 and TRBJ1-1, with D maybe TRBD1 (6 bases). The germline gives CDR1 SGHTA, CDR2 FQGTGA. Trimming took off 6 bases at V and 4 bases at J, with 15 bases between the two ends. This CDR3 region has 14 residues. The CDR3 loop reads CASRRNRVSTEAFF. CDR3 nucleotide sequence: TGTGCCAGCAGGAGGAACAGGGTTTCCACTGAAGCTTTCTTT.

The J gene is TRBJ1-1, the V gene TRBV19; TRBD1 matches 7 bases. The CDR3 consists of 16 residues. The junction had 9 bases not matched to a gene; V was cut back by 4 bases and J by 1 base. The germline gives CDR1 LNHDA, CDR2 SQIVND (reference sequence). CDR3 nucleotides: TGTGCCAGTAGTAAACAGGGGACTTCAGGGAACACTGAAGCTTTCTTT. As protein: CASSKQGTSGNTEAFF.

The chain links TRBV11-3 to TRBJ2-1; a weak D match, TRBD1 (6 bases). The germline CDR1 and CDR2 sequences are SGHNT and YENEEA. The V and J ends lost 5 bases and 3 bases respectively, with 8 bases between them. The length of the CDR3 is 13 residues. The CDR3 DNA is TGTGCCAGCAGCCCGGACAGCTACAATGAGCAGTTCTTC. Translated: CASSPDSYNEQFF.

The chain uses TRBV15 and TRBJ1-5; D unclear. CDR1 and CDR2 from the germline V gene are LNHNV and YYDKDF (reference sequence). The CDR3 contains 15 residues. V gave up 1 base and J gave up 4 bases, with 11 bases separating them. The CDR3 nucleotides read TGTGCCACCAGCAGAGCACCAAGGGAAAATCAGCCCCAGCATTTT. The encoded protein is CATSRAPRENQPQHF.

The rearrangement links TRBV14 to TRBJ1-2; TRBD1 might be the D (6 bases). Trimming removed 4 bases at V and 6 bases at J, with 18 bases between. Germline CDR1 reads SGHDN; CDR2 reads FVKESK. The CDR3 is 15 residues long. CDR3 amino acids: CASSLLQSGGDGYTF. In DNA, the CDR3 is TGTGCCAGCAGCCTCCTTCAATCGGGGGGCGATGGCTACACCTTC.

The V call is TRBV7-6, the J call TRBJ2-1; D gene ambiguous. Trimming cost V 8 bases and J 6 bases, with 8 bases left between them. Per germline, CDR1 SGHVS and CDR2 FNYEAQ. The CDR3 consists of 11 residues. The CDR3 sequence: CASGQLNEQFF. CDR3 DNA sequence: TGTGCCAGCGGGCAGCTCAATGAGCAGTTCTTC.

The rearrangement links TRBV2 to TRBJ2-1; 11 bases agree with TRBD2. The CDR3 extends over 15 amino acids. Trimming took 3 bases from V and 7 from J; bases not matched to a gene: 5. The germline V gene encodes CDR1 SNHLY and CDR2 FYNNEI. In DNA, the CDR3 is TGTGCCAGCAGTGATAGCGGGGGGGGCTGGAATGAGCAGTTCTTC. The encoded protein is CASSDSGGGWNEQFF. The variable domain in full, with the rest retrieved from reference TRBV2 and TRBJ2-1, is EPEVTQTPSHQVTQMGQEVILRCVPISNHLYFYWYRQILGQKVEFLVSFYNNEISEKSEIFDDQFSVERPDGSNFTLKIRSTKLEDSAMYFCASSDSGGGWNEQFFGPGTRLTVL.

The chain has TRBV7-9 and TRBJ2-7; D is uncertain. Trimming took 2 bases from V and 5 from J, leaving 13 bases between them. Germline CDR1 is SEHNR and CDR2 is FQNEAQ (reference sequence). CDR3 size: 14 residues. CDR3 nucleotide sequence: TGTGCCAGCAGCTTACCGCAGGTTGTGGACGAGCAGTACTTC. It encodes CASSLPQVVDEQYF.